This T cell receptor beta chain was recorded in a study of persistence of HIV-infected CD4 T cells. For the study at large: Blood samples, up to 180 mL, came from multiple time points, except a couple of leukapheresis donors sampled once.

This was the immunoSEQ version 4 assay in survey mode. Using immunoSEQ multiplex PCR, the repertoire was profiled, and TCRdb retains in-frame clones only, with some absent. The data show about 36,000 clones, 70% to 90% seen once. Only one count was recorded for this clone. Its target is unknown. An overlapping HIV-1 Gag peptide pool stimulated these cells at 0.95 to 1 ug/peptide/mL. Sorted nonresponding memory CD4+ T cells were CD40L-negative, CD69-negative, CD45RO-high. CD4+ T cell counts exceeded 400 cells/uL; CMV serology was positive. Stimulated PBMCs had first been depleted of CD8+ T cells. Study conclusions and caveats: Degenerate expanded CDR3beta sequences were enriched among CMV- and Gag-responding cells.

The sample was cultured CD4+ T cells from PBMCs, taken from a patient who received antiretroviral therapy. This clonotype originated in an adult with HIV. The donor label of this sample is uncertain.

CDR3 sequence reads: CSAPGPSGTGELFF. CDR3 DNA sequence: TGCAGCGCCCCGGGGCCCAGCGGCACCGGGGAGCTGTTTTTT. The rearrangement joins TRBV29-1 to TRBJ2-2; D might be TRBD1 or TRBD2, each matching 5 bases. Germline CDR1 and CDR2: SQVTM and ANQGSEA. Trimming pared 7 bases from V and 4 bases from J, leaving 16 bases between. The CDR3 has 14 amino acids.